This TCR beta chain is drawn from a study of identical twins (dated by TCRdb to between 2015 and 2016). Regarding the study in general: TCR alpha and beta repertoires from monozygotic twins, unrelated adults of various ages and cord blood were deep-sequenced to test whether fetal clonotypes persist. To rule out contamination, replicate twin experiments were performed at different times with different library preparation protocols. Results the study describes overall, beyond this receptor: In monozygotic twins, out-of-frame TCR alpha sharing was systematically underestimated by recombination models, although the models agreed with sharing between unrelated individuals. Because the same donors could not be followed over many years, the conclusions relied on cross-sectional statistical analysis. The excess sharing between twins in beta out-of-frame sequences was weaker because fewer shared sequences reduced the signal-to-noise ratio. Abundant cord blood beta clonotypes carried fewer insertions; young adult naive repertoires showed a weaker similar trend, while memory repertoires showed none. Zero-insertion analyses could be partly confounded by invariant T cells such as MAIT and iNKT, although diverse VJ usage argued against such confounding for most clonotypes. Compared with coincidental sharing between unrelated individuals, out-of-frame TCR alpha sequences shared between twins had an excess of sequences with low generation probability.

Receptors were amplified or captured by 5' RACE. The instrument given in TCRdb is Illumina HiSeq 2000. Template switching introduced a universal primer binding site; the final cDNA contained a unique molecular identifier, enabling accurate counting of TCR cDNA molecules. Specific primers in the conserved constant-segment region were used to synthesize first-strand cDNA for the TCR alpha and beta chains. To control for contamination, every cDNA library was double barcoded, receiving both a SMART-Mk sample barcode and Illumina barcodes. TruSeq adapter sequences, together with Illumina sample barcodes, were added in two successive PCR steps. The Illumina HiSeq platform was used with custom primers to sequence TCR alpha and beta cDNA libraries. The paper's processing steps were these. MiGEC processed the raw reads to extract unique molecular identifiers, while MiXCR was used to determine the CDR3 positions. For each individual, recombination models were inferred using an EM algorithm with the repgenHMM and IGoR tools. The tcR package in R was used for shared clonotype analysis, with sharing normalized by the product of cloneset sizes. To study raw recombination free of thymic and clonal selection effects, out-of-frame nonproductive sequences were analyzed. Using fastp at Q25 and MiXCR, TCRdb reprocessed the public reads and kept productive beta chains. All rows with the same CDR3 protein become a single entry with the most common DNA and genes. The V and J calls were not made by the authors but by TCRdb's processing. This sample is represented by a few hundred thousand distinct CDR3 sequences; around an eighth of them were singletons. 6% to 9% of the sample goes to the ten largest clones.

The germline V gene specifies SNHLY as CDR1 and FYNNEI as CDR2. V and J are trimmed by 6 bases and 0 bases, and the gene matches miss 10 bases of the junction. The CDR3 starts with the cysteine, ends with the phenylalanine, and has 16 residues. The read is trimmed to its CDR3 DNA, 48 bases read in frame from base 1. On this clonotype: The antigen it recognizes is unknown. Qualities for individual bases were not recorded, and no much larger clone is one base off.

All donors were healthy Caucasians. Three pairs of female monozygotic twins, all aged about 18 to 30 years, were included in the twin cohort. Positive isolation kits from Invitrogen were used to isolate CD4+ and CD8+ T cell populations. The sample was also linked to a second study, of yellow fever vaccine responses in identical twins. Per the second study: According to the authors, the vaccine-induced T cell response in identical twins seemed to be partly convergent and partly specific to each individual. Focusing on identical twins, the study followed the T cell clones that responded to the vaccine, and did so with precision.

Sequenced sample: CD8+ T cells sorted from blood. The chain joins TRBV2 to TRBJ2-7, with 8 central nucleotides matching TRBD2. This clonotype was sampled from a young woman in good health. Here is the DNA: TGTGCCAGCAGAGCATCCCCGGGAGGGAGCTCCTACGAGCAGTACTTC. Its protein reads: CASRASPGGSSYEQYF.